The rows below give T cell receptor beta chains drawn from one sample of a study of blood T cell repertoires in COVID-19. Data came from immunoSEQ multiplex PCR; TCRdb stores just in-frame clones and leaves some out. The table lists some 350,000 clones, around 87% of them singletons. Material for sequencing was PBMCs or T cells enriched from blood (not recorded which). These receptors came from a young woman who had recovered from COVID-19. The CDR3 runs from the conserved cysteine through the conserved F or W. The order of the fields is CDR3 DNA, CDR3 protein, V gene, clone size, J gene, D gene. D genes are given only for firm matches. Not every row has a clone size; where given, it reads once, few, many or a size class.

CDR3nt: TGTGCCATCAGTGACAGTCTGGGCGCAGGTGGGGAGCTGTTTTTT; CDR3aa: CAISDSLGAGGELFF; v_gene: TRBV10-3; abundance: -; j_gene: TRBJ2-2; d_gene: -
CDR3nt: TGTGCCAGCAGTGAGTGGTTGGGGAGCTCCTACGAGCAGTACTTC; CDR3aa: CASSEWLGSSYEQYF; v_gene: TRBV2; abundance: -; j_gene: TRBJ2-7; d_gene: -
CDR3nt: TGTGCCAGCAGCCAAGATAAGACAGGGTTTGCCCTTGAAGCTTTCTTT; CDR3aa: CASSQDKTGFALEAFF; v_gene: TRBV14; abundance: -; j_gene: TRBJ1-1; d_gene: TRBD1
CDR3nt: TGTGCCAGCAGCTTAGGGGAGGGCACTGAAGCTTTCTTT; CDR3aa: CASSLGEGTEAFF; v_gene: TRBV11-3; abundance: -; j_gene: TRBJ1-1; d_gene: -
CDR3nt: TGCGCCAGCAGCCAAGATCCTAGCGGGGCGTCCTACAATGAGCAGTTCTTC; CDR3aa: CASSQDPSGASYNEQFF; v_gene: TRBV4-1; abundance: -; j_gene: TRBJ2-1; d_gene: TRBD2
CDR3nt: TGTGCCAGCAGTTCCTATCCCGGGACAGTGAACACTGAAGCTTTCTTT; CDR3aa: CASSSYPGTVNTEAFF; v_gene: TRBV6-2/TRBV6-3; abundance: -; j_gene: TRBJ1-1; d_gene: TRBD1
CDR3nt: TGTGCCAGCTCCCCAAACGAGCGGACGGAAGTTAACTATGGCTACACCTTC; CDR3aa: CASSPNERTEVNYGYTF; v_gene: TRBV18; abundance: -; j_gene: TRBJ1-2; d_gene: -
CDR3nt: TGTGCCAGCAGTTTATCCGTCGAGGCCCAAGGAGAAGCTTTCTTT; CDR3aa: CASSLSVEAQGEAFF; v_gene: TRBV28; abundance: -; j_gene: TRBJ1-1; d_gene: -
CDR3nt: TGTGCCAGCAGCTTAATATTTGGCGGGGGTTACGAGCAGTACTTC; CDR3aa: CASSLIFGGGYEQYF; v_gene: TRBV7-2; abundance: -; j_gene: TRBJ2-7; d_gene: TRBD2
CDR3nt: TGCAGTGCTAGTACTATGGGGGGATCGAGGGGAGTTCGTGGCTACACCTTC; CDR3aa: CSASTMGGSRGVRGYTF; v_gene: TRBV20-1; abundance: -; j_gene: TRBJ1-2; d_gene: -
CDR3nt: TGCGCCACCGGGACAGGGGGCGGAAGCCACGAGCAGTACTTC; CDR3aa: CATGTGGGSHEQYF; v_gene: TRBV5-1; abundance: -; j_gene: TRBJ2-7; d_gene: TRBD1
CDR3nt: TGTGCCAGCAGCCCACAGCAGGGGCGGGTTTGGAATTCACCCCTCCACTTT; CDR3aa: CASSPQQGRVWNSPLHF; v_gene: TRBV27; abundance: -; j_gene: TRBJ1-6; d_gene: -
CDR3nt: TGTGCCAGCAGCTTGAACAATAATTCACCCCTCCACTTT; CDR3aa: CASSLNNNSPLHF; v_gene: TRBV5-6; abundance: -; j_gene: TRBJ1-6; d_gene: -
CDR3nt: TGTGCCAGCGGTAACAGTTATAATTCACCCCTCCACTTT; CDR3aa: CASGNSYNSPLHF; v_gene: TRBV9; abundance: -; j_gene: TRBJ1-6; d_gene: -
CDR3nt: TGTGCCAGCAGTTATTCGGGGAACACTGAAGCTTTCTTT; CDR3aa: CASSYSGNTEAFF; v_gene: TRBV7-9; abundance: -; j_gene: TRBJ1-1; d_gene: -
CDR3nt: TGTGCCAGCAGCCTCACGGGGGGGGAGACCCAGTACTTC; CDR3aa: CASSLTGGETQYF; v_gene: TRBV5-8; abundance: -; j_gene: TRBJ2-5; d_gene: TRBD2
CDR3nt: TGTGCCAGCAGCGCTATGACCGGGTATGGGTACGAGCAGTACTTC; CDR3aa: CASSAMTGYGYEQYF; v_gene: TRBV9; abundance: once; j_gene: TRBJ2-7; d_gene: -
CDR3nt: TGCGCCAGCAGCCAGATCACAGGGGGGTGGGAGACCCAGTACTTC; CDR3aa: CASSQITGGWETQYF; v_gene: TRBV4-1; abundance: -; j_gene: TRBJ2-5; d_gene: TRBD1
CDR3nt: TGTGCCAGCAGCCTCCGGCCCGGGACAGCACTTGATGGGCAGTACTTC; CDR3aa: CASSLRPGTALDGQYF; v_gene: TRBV14; abundance: once; j_gene: TRBJ2-7; d_gene: TRBD1
CDR3nt: TGTGCCAGCAGCTTTTTCGTGGGCGGGGCGGTTGATACGCAGTATTTT; CDR3aa: CASSFFVGGAVDTQYF; v_gene: TRBV5-5; abundance: -; j_gene: TRBJ2-3; d_gene: -
CDR3nt: TGTGCCAGTTCCACCCCCCGGGGTAGCGGGGGAACGCGCACAGATACGCAGTATTTT; CDR3aa: CASSTPRGSGGTRTDTQYF; v_gene: TRBV27; abundance: few; j_gene: TRBJ2-3; d_gene: TRBD2
CDR3nt: TGTGCCAGCCTACGGGGCGGGGGCCATAGGGAGACCCAGTACTTC; CDR3aa: CASLRGGGHRETQYF; v_gene: TRBV2; abundance: -; j_gene: TRBJ2-5; d_gene: -
CDR3nt: TGTGCCAGTAGTCCCAGGGACGGAGGGGGCCACTATGGCTACACCTTC; CDR3aa: CASSPRDGGGHYGYTF; v_gene: TRBV19; abundance: -; j_gene: TRBJ1-2; d_gene: TRBD1
CDR3nt: TGTGCCAGCTCACCACCGGCGGTCTCTGGAAACACCATATATTTT; CDR3aa: CASSPPAVSGNTIYF; v_gene: TRBV18; abundance: once; j_gene: TRBJ1-3; d_gene: -
CDR3nt: TGTGCCAGCAGTTACTCGGTCCGGCGGGAAGCTTTCTTT; CDR3aa: CASSYSVRREAFF; v_gene: TRBV6-5; abundance: -; j_gene: TRBJ1-1; d_gene: -
CDR3nt: TGTGCCAGCAGTCGGACAGGGAATAATTCACCCCTCCACTTT; CDR3aa: CASSRTGNNSPLHF; v_gene: TRBV28; abundance: -; j_gene: TRBJ1-6; d_gene: TRBD1